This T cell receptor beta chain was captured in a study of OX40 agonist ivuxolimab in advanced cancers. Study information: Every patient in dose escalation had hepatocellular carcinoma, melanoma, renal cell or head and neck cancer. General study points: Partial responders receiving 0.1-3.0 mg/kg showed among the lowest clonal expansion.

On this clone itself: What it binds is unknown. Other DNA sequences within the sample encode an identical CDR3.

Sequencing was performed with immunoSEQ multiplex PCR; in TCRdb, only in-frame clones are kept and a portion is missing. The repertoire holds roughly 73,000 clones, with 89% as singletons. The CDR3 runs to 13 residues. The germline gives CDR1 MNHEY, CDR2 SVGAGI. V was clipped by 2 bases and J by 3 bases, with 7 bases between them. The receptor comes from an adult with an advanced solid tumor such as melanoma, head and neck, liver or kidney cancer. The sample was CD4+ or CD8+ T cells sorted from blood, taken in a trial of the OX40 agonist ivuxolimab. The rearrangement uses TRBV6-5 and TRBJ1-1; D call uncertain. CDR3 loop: CASSYRRDTEAFF. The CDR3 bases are TGTGCCAGCAGTTACCGGCGGGACACTGAAGCTTTCTTT.